This is a list of T cell receptor beta chains from one sample in a study of TIL therapy for anti-PD-1-resistant metastatic lung cancer. Only in-frame clones appear in the TCRdb table, and some are missing; sequencing was by immunoSEQ multiplex PCR. In the table there are roughly 54,000 clones, around 87% of which are singletons. The starting material was blood, obtained at baseline. All receptors derive from a person between 25 and 79 years old with non-small cell lung cancer. The CDR3 runs from the conserved cysteine through the conserved F or W. D genes are given only for firm matches. Only some rows state a clone size, as once, few, many or a class for expanded clones.

TRBV19,TRBJ1-2,NA,NA,CASSAGRNSYGYTF,TGTGCCAGTAGTGCCGGACGGAACTCCTATGGCTACACCTTC
TRBV5-1,TRBJ1-2,NA,NA,CASSLSRNYGYTF,TGCGCCAGCAGCTTGTCCCGAAACTATGGCTACACCTTC
TRBV23-1,TRBJ1-5,NA,NA,CASSQLDSNQPQHF,TGCGCCAGCAGTCAATTGGATAGCAATCAGCCCCAGCATTTT
TRBV3-1/TRBV3-2,TRBJ2-5,once,NA,CASSQGSGGEGQETQYF,TGTGCCAGCAGCCAAGGGTCAGGGGGGGAGGGCCAAGAGACCCAGTACTTC
TRBV27,TRBJ1-2,NA,NA,CASARRGNYGYTF,TGTGCCAGCGCCCGGCGGGGGAACTATGGCTACACCTTC
TRBV9,TRBJ2-1,once,NA,CASSVGGPYNEQFF,TGTGCCAGCAGCGTGGGGGGGCCGTACAATGAGCAGTTCTTC
TRBV27,TRBJ2-2,NA,NA,CASSFFDTGELFF,TGTGCCAGCAGTTTCTTCGACACCGGGGAGCTGTTTTTT
TRBV11-2,TRBJ2-7,once,NA,CASSWGRGQTYEQYF,TGTGCCAGCAGCTGGGGGAGGGGGCAAACCTACGAGCAGTACTTC
TRBV4-1,TRBJ2-7,few,TRBD1,CASSLQGGEQYF,TGCGCCAGCAGCTTACAGGGGGGCGAGCAGTACTTC
TRBV7-8,TRBJ1-4,NA,NA,CASSSGAYPTNEKLFF,TGTGCCAGCAGCTCTGGGGCCTACCCAACTAATGAAAAACTGTTTTTT
TRBV10-3,TRBJ2-3,NA,NA,CAISESTARTDTQYF,TGTGCCATCAGTGAGTCGACAGCCCGCACAGATACGCAGTATTTT
TRBV29-1,TRBJ1-1,NA,NA,CSVGQGGDTEAFF,TGCAGCGTTGGGCAGGGAGGGGACACTGAAGCTTTCTTT
TRBV25-1,TRBJ1-6,NA,TRBD1,CASRLDRDNSPLHF,TGTGCCAGCAGACTGGACAGGGATAATTCACCCCTCCACTTT
TRBV7-6,TRBJ2-1,once,TRBD1,CASSLVRQGHNEQFF,TGTGCCAGCAGCTTAGTTCGACAGGGCCACAATGAGCAGTTCTTC
TRBV6-5,TRBJ2-3,NA,TRBD2,CASSFRLATDTQYF,TGTGCCAGCAGTTTTAGACTAGCGACAGATACGCAGTATTTT
TRBV15,TRBJ1-4,NA,NA,CATSTDRSFGQTNEKLFF,TGTGCCACCAGTACGGACAGATCCTTCGGCCAAACTAATGAAAAACTGTTTTTT
TRBV6-5,TRBJ1-3,NA,NA,CASKSEASGNTIYF,TGTGCCAGCAAGTCGGAGGCTTCTGGAAACACCATATATTTT
TRBV19,TRBJ1-2,NA,NA,CASSISDSRNYGYTF,TGTGCCAGTAGTATATCGGACAGTCGTAACTATGGCTACACCTTC
TRBV4-1,TRBJ2-1,NA,NA,CASSHGGGGDNEQFF,TGCGCCAGCAGCCATGGCGGAGGGGGGGACAATGAGCAGTTCTTC
TRBV6-6,TRBJ2-1,NA,NA,CASSDLGGDEQFF,TGTGCCAGCAGTGATCTCGGGGGCGATGAGCAGTTCTTC
TRBV5-1,TRBJ1-5,once,NA,CASSLDAVSNQPQHF,TGCGCCAGCAGCTTGGATGCGGTGAGCAATCAGCCCCAGCATTTT
TRBV27,TRBJ2-7,NA,TRBD1,CASRPGQGVLNEQYF,TGTGCCAGCAGGCCGGGACAGGGGGTTTTGAACGAGCAGTACTTC
TRBV5-1,TRBJ2-3,NA,TRBD2,CASSLLGLADTDTQYF,TGCGCCAGCAGCTTACTTGGACTAGCGGACACAGATACGCAGTATTTT